The rows below give T cell receptor beta chains drawn from one sample of a study of cytomegalovirus exposure and HLA in healthy donors. Clones were read by immunoSEQ multiplex PCR, and TCRdb kept only the in-frame ones, dropping some. The repertoire includes around 150,000 clones, around 90% of them detected once, and around 0.85% sits in the top ten. Source material: PBMCs. The receptors shown here come from a woman under 40 in good health and CMV-seronegative. Each CDR3 is given with its conserved first and last residue. The D gene is left open where the match is weak. Clone size is shown for a subset of rows, as once, few, many or a class of expanded clone.

j_gene,abundance,v_gene,d_gene,CDR3aa,CDR3nt
TRBJ2-7,.,TRBV5-6,TRBD2,CASSPTGGNSYEQYF,TGTGCCAGCAGCCCCACGGGGGGGAACTCCTACGAGCAGTACTTC
TRBJ2-1,.,TRBV19,.,CASSMMASGEVDEQFF,TGTGCCAGTAGTATGATGGCTTCGGGAGAGGTCGATGAGCAGTTCTTC
TRBJ2-7,.,TRBV23-1,TRBD1,CASSQRTGYHEQYF,TGCGCCAGCAGTCAACGGACAGGGTACCACGAGCAGTACTTC
TRBJ2-3,.,TRBV7-3,TRBD2,CASSRSGSTDTQYF,TGTGCCAGCAGCCGTAGCGGGTCCACAGATACGCAGTATTTT
TRBJ2-1,.,TRBV27,TRBD1,CASRPDRGGGSYSYNEQFF,TGTGCCAGCAGACCAGACAGGGGGGGAGGGTCGTACTCCTACAATGAGCAGTTCTTC
TRBJ2-7,.,TRBV6-5,.,CASSYQDISEQYF,TGTGCCAGCAGTTACCAGGACATCTCCGAGCAGTACTTC
TRBJ1-1,.,TRBV5-1,.,CASSPGLNQNTEAFF,TGCGCCAGCAGCCCCGGTCTGAACCAGAACACTGAAGCTTTCTTT
TRBJ2-1,.,TRBV4-1,TRBD1,CASSQRGGTGGNNEQFF,TGCGCCAGCAGCCAGAGGGGAGGGACAGGGGGGAACAATGAGCAGTTCTTC
TRBJ1-6,.,TRBV15,.,CATSREYGMSGGSPLHF,TGTGCCACCAGCAGAGAGTACGGGATGTCGGGGGGTTCACCCCTCCACTTT
TRBJ1-1,.,TRBV25-1,.,CASSERGGLTEAFF,TGTGCCAGCAGTGAAAGGGGGGGTCTAACTGAAGCTTTCTTT
TRBJ2-4,.,TRBV6-6,TRBD1,CASSYGTGAIQYF,TGTGCCAGCAGTTACGGGACAGGCGCCATTCAGTACTTC
TRBJ2-1,once,TRBV12-2,.,CAIREREGPLSIYNEQFF,TGTGCAATCCGGGAGCGGGAGGGCCCTCTGTCCATATACAATGAGCAGTTCTTC
TRBJ1-1,.,TRBV18,.,CASSPAPVNTEAFF,TGTGCCAGCTCACCTGCACCGGTGAACACTGAAGCTTTCTTT
TRBJ1-3,.,TRBV27,TRBD1,CASSLQGAGNTIYF,TGTGCCAGCAGTTTGCAGGGGGCCGGAAACACCATATATTTT
TRBJ1-4,.,TRBV6-4,TRBD1,CASSGDREVPPFNEKLFF,TGTGCCAGCAGTGGGGACAGGGAAGTCCCCCCATTTAATGAAAAACTGTTTTTT
TRBJ2-2,.,TRBV7-7,TRBD1,CASSSSTGANTGELFF,TGTGCCAGCAGCTCCTCGACAGGGGCGAACACCGGGGAGCTGTTTTTT
TRBJ2-1,.,TRBV9,.,CASSVVTGSYNEQFF,TGTGCCAGCAGCGTAGTAACCGGCTCCTACAATGAGCAGTTCTTC
TRBJ1-1,.,TRBV19,TRBD1,CASSPGGTGESRFAFF,TGTGCCAGTAGTCCCGGAGGGACAGGGGAGAGTCGGTTTGCTTTCTTT
TRBJ1-5,.,TRBV27,TRBD1,CASRGTGLRYSNQPQHF,TGTGCCAGCAGGGGGACAGGGCTCCGTTATAGCAATCAGCCCCAGCATTTT
TRBJ1-1,.,TRBV7-9,.,CASSLAVGRDTEAFF,TGTGCCAGCAGCTTAGCGGTGGGGCGCGACACTGAAGCTTTCTTT
TRBJ2-7,.,TRBV19,.,CASRRTAEQSYEQYF,TGTGCCAGTAGGAGGACTGCGGAGCAGAGTTACGAGCAGTACTTC
TRBJ2-7,few,TRBV5-1,.,CASSAEASPSYEQYF,TGCGCCAGCAGTGCTGAGGCGTCACCATCCTACGAGCAGTACTTC
TRBJ2-7,.,TRBV19,TRBD1,CASSIGTELYEQYF,TGTGCCAGTAGTATCGGGACAGAGCTTTACGAGCAGTACTTC
TRBJ1-5,.,TRBV30,.,CAWSVLGSTLNNQPQHF,TGTGCCTGGAGTGTACTAGGGAGCACCCTAAACAATCAGCCCCAGCATTTT
TRBJ2-7,.,TRBV11-2,TRBD2,CASSSTSGAYEQYF,TGTGCCAGCAGCTCGACTAGCGGGGCCTACGAGCAGTACTTC
TRBJ2-5,.,TRBV5-1,.,CASSLEAGGPQETQYF,TGCGCCAGCAGCTTGGAGGCAGGGGGGCCCCAAGAGACCCAGTACTTC
TRBJ1-5,once,TRBV2,TRBD1,CASSETGGNQPQHF,TGTGCCAGCAGTGAGACAGGGGGAAACCAGCCCCAGCATTTT
TRBJ2-7,.,TRBV19,TRBD1,CASTGTGRSYEQYF,TGTGCCAGTACCGGGACAGGTCGCTCCTACGAGCAGTACTTC
TRBJ2-7,.,TRBV7-9,TRBD1,CASSQGQVYEQYF,TGTGCCAGCAGCCAGGGACAGGTCTACGAGCAGTACTTC
TRBJ2-1,.,TRBV10-3,.,CAISPGSYNEQFF,TGTGCCATCAGTCCGGGATCCTACAATGAGCAGTTCTTC
TRBJ1-5,few,TRBV6-1,.,CASSVRVNQPQHF,TGTGCCAGCAGTGTTAGAGTTAATCAGCCCCAGCATTTT
TRBJ2-2,once,TRBV6-5,.,CASSSKLVAGELFF,TGTGCCAGCAGTTCGAAACTAGTTGCCGGGGAGCTGTTTTTT
TRBJ2-1,.,TRBV18,TRBD2,CASSQSSGGYNEQFF,TGTGCCAGCTCACAATCTAGCGGGGGCTACAATGAGCAGTTCTTC
TRBJ2-7,.,TRBV19,TRBD1,CASGTALTYEQYF,TGTGCCAGTGGGACAGCATTAACCTACGAGCAGTACTTC
TRBJ2-6,.,TRBV19,.,CASRYSGANVLTF,TGTGCCAGTAGGTACTCTGGGGCCAACGTCCTGACTTTC